This T cell receptor (beta chain) was retrieved from a study of blood T cell repertoires in COVID-19 (TCRdb year 2020). Study-level background: The collaborator samples originated in the United States, Italy and Spain and spanned the acute and convalescent phases of COVID-19. The dataset comprised deeply sampled blood TCRbeta repertoires from subjects exposed to, actively infected with, or recovered from COVID-19. Sample metadata almost always included a de-identified subject ID, COVID-19 status, age in years and sex. The samples were drawn from the first 160 participants of the ongoing ImmuneRACE study and from 1,254 subjects provided by 6 global collaborators. A freely available public database, intended as a resource for researchers studying the immune response to SARS-CoV-2, is where the repertoires were released. The material from the prospective study consisted of cDNA or gDNA derived from T cells, B-cell-depleted T cells, or PBMCs. Where available, HLA class I and class II types were obtained from metadata supplied by the sample provider rather than from assay-based typing. General conclusions and limits of the study: Clinical and demographic metadata were provided uncurated, with the amount varying by source and participant.

Whole blood was collected in K2EDTA tubes by collaborating institutions according to the institutions' own protocols. For TCRbeta analysis, collaborators shipped samples as frozen whole blood, isolated PBMCs, or DNA extracted from either of those sample types. This clone came up once. What this receptor recognizes is not known. The sample holds no much larger clone one base away, and base qualities are not on file. The CDR3 contains 15 residues, cysteine and phenylalanine counted. This entry keeps only the CDR3 DNA: 45 bases, framed from base 1. The trim is 4 bases for V and 6 bases for J, with a gap of 16 bases between the germline ends. CDR1 and CDR2, per the germline V gene (reference sequence), are MNHEY and SMNVEV. TCRbeta CDR3 regions were amplified from genomic DNA using the immunoSEQ Assay, a bias-controlled multiplex PCR. Regarding the original processing steps: Nucleated cell counts per sample were estimated from amplification of reference gene primers within the assay. To quantify the absolute abundance of each unique TCRbeta CDR3 rearrangement, sequence reads were collapsed and filtered. For each sample, productive Simpson clonality was calculated by taking the square root of Simpson's diversity index across productive rearrangements. TCRdb took this table from immuneACCESS and kept in-frame rearrangements with V and J called. Such tables lack part of the clones; where checked against another copy, unresolved V genes explain under half of the gap, and the rest is unexplained. V and J calls and clone size are as listed in that table; D and trimming were resolved from the DNA. The table for this sample lists approximately 170,000 clones; roughly four fifths of them were counted only once. The ten largest clones take up 15% to 20% of the sample.

Here the chain combines TRBV27 and TRBJ2-1, with the identity of the D gene unclear. The specimen was peripheral blood. The sequence came from a woman of 80 years or more with acute or convalescent COVID-19. The sequence in DNA is TGTGCCAGCAGTTCACCGACACAATCATCCAATGAGCAGTTCTTC. The resulting protein is CASSSPTQSSNEQFF.